The 5 T cell receptor beta chains below were found in one sample sequenced in a study of radiotherapy plus CTLA-4 blockade in lung cancer. Method: immunoSEQ multiplex PCR; TCRdb's copy keeps in-frame clones and lacks some. The data show under 65,000 clones, 75% to 80% seen once. The material sequenced was peripheral blood, taken from a patient treated with radiotherapy plus ipilimumab. These receptors all come from a human donor with non-small cell lung cancer whose response to radiotherapy plus ipilimumab could not be evaluated.

Only a few counts were recorded for this clone. The genes are TRBV6-5 and TRBJ2-7; D unclear. The CDR3 runs to 12 residues. Germline assignment: CDR1 MNHEY and CDR2 SVGAGI. V lost 5 bases and J lost 0, with 5 bases in between. This chain's CDR3 is CASSPRSYEQYF. In nucleotides, the CDR3 is TGTGCCAGCAGTCCCCGCTCCTACGAGCAGTACTTC.

The rearrangement links TRBV7-9 to TRBJ2-2; D might be TRBD1 (5 bases). This CDR3 has 16 amino acids. The germline V gene has CDR1 SEHNR and CDR2 FQNEAQ (reference sequence). V lost 4 bases, J lost 1 base, and 13 bases lay in between. The CDR3 here is CASSSLAGQNTGELFF. CDR3 DNA sequence: TGTGCCAGCAGCTCCCTGGCCGGACAGAACACCGGGGAGCTGTTTTTT.

The CDR3 coding sequence is TGCGCCAGCAGCGCCTTAGACAGGGGGGGTGAAAAACTGTTTTTT. Its translation is CASSALDRGGEKLFF. The chain is built from TRBV5-1 and TRBJ1-4; TRBD1 agrees at 9 bases. J gave up 7 bases and V 4 bases, and 8 bases lay outside the gene matches. The CDR3 sequence is 15 residues long. CDR1 SGHRS and CDR2 YFSETQ come from the germline V gene.

This clone was recorded once. The genes are TRBV19 and TRBJ2-5, with 15 positions matching TRBD2. CDR3 length equals 16 residues. V lost 3 bases and J lost 4; bases outside the gene matches: 3. The germline V gene has CDR1 LNHDA and CDR2 SQIVND (reference sequence). The CDR3: CASSMGLAGGRETQYF. The CDR3 coding sequence is TGTGCCAGTAGTATGGGACTAGCGGGAGGACGAGAGACCCAGTACTTC.

This chain links TRBV6-5 with TRBJ2-3; 7 bases agree with TRBD1. After removal of 4 bases from V and 6 bases from J, the junction contained 10 bases not matched to a gene. Germline V gene data show CDR1 as MNHEY and CDR2 as SVGAGI. The CDR3 consists of 15 residues. The CDR3 sequence: CASSSPGTDWDTQYF. CDR3 nucleotides: TGTGCCAGCAGTTCCCCCGGGACAGACTGGGATACGCAGTATTTT.